Sequencing of this T cell receptor (beta chain) was carried out in a study of tumor-infiltrating lymphocytes in primary liver carcinoma. The tissue used was unsorted bulk material of about 17-33 mg. RNA and DNA were co-extracted from it with the AllPrep DNA/RNA mini kit. Study-wide results and limits: A significantly higher top-250-clone fraction was recorded for tumors than for blood (p = 0.039).

About this clonotype: Its antigen is unidentified. One end of the junction varies from germline; a read error may be responsible.

This CDR3 contains 16 residues. Germline lookup yields CDR1 LNHDA and CDR2 SQIVND (reference sequence). Researchers generated TCR beta cDNA from around 0.55 ug of total RNA, relying on a constant-region primer. Sequencing libraries for TCR beta derived from three nested multiplex PCR rounds that used slightly modified ARM-PCR. TRBV1-TRBV30 forward primers and a C-beta reverse primer were used in the first two PCR rounds, which each ran for nine to ten cycles. TCRdb re-called the multiplex PCR reads with MiXCR, one entry per CDR3 protein. The table records about 54,000 distinct CDR3 sequences, over 70% of them present only once.

The chain recombines TRBV19 with TRBJ2-1, with 11 bases fitting TRBD2. The source material was liver tumor tissue from sampling region 2. The subset: tumor region T2, inferior pole. The sequence derives from a man aged 40-55 years with primary liver carcinoma and hepatitis B virus infection. The CDR3, as DNA: TGTGCCAGTAGCCCCCGAGGGACTAGCGGCTACAATGAGCAGATCTTC. Its translation is CASSPRGTSGYNEQIF.